This entry describes one T cell receptor (beta chain). As yet, its antigen is unknown. This specimen belongs to a study of T cells expressing NK-cell markers. The wider study: Repertoire data for TCR beta were derived from sorted T cells (CD3+CD56+NKG2C+, CD3+CD56+NKG2C- and CD3+CD56-NKG2C+).

Germline V lookup: CDR1 LNHDA, CDR2 SQIVND (reference sequence). This CDR3 has 16 amino acids. Findings of the study overall: Of the CD8+ T cells in over five donors, about 1.0-7.0% belonged to dominant NKG2C+ clonotypes.

TCRdb reprocessed the 5' RACE reads; each CDR3 protein has one entry and no DNA is given. Recorded for this sample: about 300,000 distinct CDR3 sequences. The sequencing input was blood T cells: a sorted CD56 or NKG2C T cell subset, CD4+ or CD8+ T cells, or bulk PBMC T cells (not recorded which). The chain couples TRBV19 to TRBJ2-2; TCRdb's assignment of TRBD2 cannot be checked, as there is no DNA. The sequence derives from a woman between 18 and 75 years old in good health. The CDR3 spells CASSIRGALRTGELFF. The complete variable domain, with remaining parts taken from reference TRBV19 and TRBJ2-2, reads DGGITQSPKYLFRKEGQNVTLSCEQNLNHDAMYWYRQDPGQGLRLIYYSQIVNDFQKGDIAEGYSVSREKKESFPLTVTSAQKNPTAFYLCASSIRGALRTGELFFGEGSRLTVL.